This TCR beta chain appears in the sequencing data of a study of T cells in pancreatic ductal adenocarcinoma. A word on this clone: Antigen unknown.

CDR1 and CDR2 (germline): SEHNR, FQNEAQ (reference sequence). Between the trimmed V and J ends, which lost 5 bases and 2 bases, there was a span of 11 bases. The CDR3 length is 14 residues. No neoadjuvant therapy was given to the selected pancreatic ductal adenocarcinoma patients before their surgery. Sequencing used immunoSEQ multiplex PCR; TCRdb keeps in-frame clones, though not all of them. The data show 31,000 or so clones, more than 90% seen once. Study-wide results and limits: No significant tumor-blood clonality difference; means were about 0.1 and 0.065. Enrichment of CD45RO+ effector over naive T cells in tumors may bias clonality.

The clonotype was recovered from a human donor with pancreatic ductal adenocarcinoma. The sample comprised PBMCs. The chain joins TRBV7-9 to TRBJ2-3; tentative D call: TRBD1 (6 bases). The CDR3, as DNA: TGTGCCAGCAGCCCGGGACACTCCACAGATACGCAGTATTTT. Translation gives CASSPGHSTDTQYF. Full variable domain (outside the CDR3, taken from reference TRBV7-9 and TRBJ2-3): DTGVSQNPRHKITKRGQNVTFRCDPISEHNRLYWYRQTLGQGPEFLTYFQNEAQLEKSRLLSDRFSAERPKGSFSTLEIQRTEQGDSAMYLCASSPGHSTDTQYFGPGTRLTVL.